Following are 13 T cell receptor beta chains from one sample sequenced in a study of blood T cell repertoires in COVID-19. Some clones are missing from TCRdb's copy, which holds only in-frame ones; the method was immunoSEQ multiplex PCR. The sample includes a few hundred thousand clones, about 89% seen only once; the top ten take approximately 7.8%. The sequenced sample was peripheral blood. The origin of the receptors is a woman aged 50 to 65 who had recovered from COVID-19.

The chain recombines TRBV10-1 with TRBJ2-3; 11 positions agree with TRBD2. After removal of 3 bases from V and 6 bases from J, the junction contained 8 bases not matched to a gene. The V gene's germline CDR1 is WNHNN and CDR2 SYGVQD (reference sequence). The CDR3 covers 16 residues. As DNA, the CDR3 is TGCGCCAGCAGTGATGGGCTAGCGGGGGGCCGGGATACGCAGTATTTT. Translation gives CASSDGLAGGRDTQYF.

In this sample, this clone turned up a few times. The rearrangement uses TRBV7-9 and TRBJ2-2; 8 bases match TRBD1. From germline, CDR1 is SEHNR and CDR2 FQNEAQ (reference sequence). The junction had 8 bases not matched to a gene; V was cut back by 5 bases and J by 0 bases. This CDR3 spans 17 amino acids. CDR3 residues: CASSPVLTGANTGELFF. The DNA for the CDR3 is TGTGCCAGCAGCCCGGTCTTGACAGGGGCGAACACCGGGGAGCTGTTTTTT.

The V gene is TRBV6-5, the J gene TRBJ1-5, with D hard to call. Germline V gene data show CDR1 as MNHEY and CDR2 as SVGAGI. With 7 bases removed from V and 3 bases from J, the gap between germline ends came to 16 bases. This CDR3 has 15 amino acids. CDR3 coding DNA: TGTGCCAGCAACCTTGACAAGGCCTACAATCAGCCCCAGCATTTT. As protein: CASNLDKAYNQPQHF.

This chain links TRBV4-1 with TRBJ1-2; maybe TRBD1 (5 bases). Germline CDR1 reads MGHRA; CDR2 reads YSYEKL. Trimming removed 4 bases from V and 2 bases from J, with 14 bases in between. This CDR3 contains 15 residues. As DNA, the CDR3 is TGCGCCAGCAGCCGGTTCCAGGGCGAGAACTATGGCTACACCTTC. It is translated as CASSRFQGENYGYTF.

The chain is built from TRBV28 and TRBJ1-1; 7 bases fit TRBD1. In germline, CDR1 is MDHEN, CDR2 SYDVKM. This CDR3 spans 16 amino acids. The ends lost 3 bases at V and 0 bases at J; junction bases unmatched: 7. CDR3 nucleotides: TGTGCCAGCAGTTTGTTCCAGGGGGTTATGAACACTGAAGCTTTCTTT. Protein: CASSLFQGVMNTEAFF.

The chain links TRBV23-1 to TRBJ2-7; maybe TRBD2 (6 bases). TRBV23-1 is given ORF status, its function remaining uncertain. V lost 9 bases, J lost 1 base, and 19 bases lay in between. The CDR3 consists of 15 residues. CDR3 in DNA: TGCGCCAGTCCCCGTGGGAGGCTCCGTTCCTACGAGCAGTACTTC. Its protein is CASPRGRLRSYEQYF.

CDR3 DNA sequence: TGTGCCAGCAGCGTAGAGGCTAGCGGGGATCACGAGCAGTACTTC. This encodes CASSVEASGDHEQYF. This chain connects TRBV9 to TRBJ2-7; TRBD2 agrees at 9 bases. CDR1 is SGDLS and CDR2 is YYNGEE in the germline V gene. V gave up 0 bases and J gave up 5 bases; unmatched junction bases: 6. The CDR3 is 15 amino acids.

The gene calls are TRBV30 and TRBJ2-1, with TRBD2 identical over 12 bases. V lost 0 bases and J lost 7; bases outside the gene matches: 16. CDR3 size: 19 residues. CDR1 and CDR2 (germline): GTSNPN, SVGIG (reference sequence). The CDR3 DNA is TGTGCCTGGAGTGTAATGTTTTCTTTAAGACTAGCGGGAGAAAATGAGCAGTTCTTC. The encoded protein is CAWSVMFSLRLAGENEQFF.

The chain links TRBV15 to TRBJ2-4, with 8 positions matching TRBD1. Trimming cost V 3 bases and J 7 bases; bases outside gene matches: 2. The CDR3 loop spans 13 amino acids. The germline V gene has CDR1 LNHNV and CDR2 YYDKDF (reference sequence). CDR3 DNA sequence: TGTGCCACCAGCAGCAGACAGGGGAACATTCAGTACTTC. It yields the protein CATSSRQGNIQYF.

The chain's CDR3 is CASSLTDTIYF. As DNA, the CDR3 is TGTGCCAGCAGTTTAACGGACACCATATATTTT. The genes are TRBV28 and TRBJ1-3; D gene unclear. Trimming took off 2 bases at V and 8 bases at J, with 4 bases between the two ends. The CDR3 totals 11 residues. Germline V gives CDR1 MDHEN, CDR2 SYDVKM.

CDR3 in DNA: TGTGCCAGCAGCGAACGGGGGGTCCCAAATTCACCCCTCCACTTT. It translates to CASSERGVPNSPLHF. The chain carries TRBV9 and TRBJ1-6, with D tentatively TRBD1 (5 bases). V lost 3 bases and J 7 bases, leaving 14 bases between the germline ends. The CDR3 covers 15 residues. Looked up from germline, CDR1 is SGDLS and CDR2 is YYNGEE.

The rearrangement joins TRBV28 to TRBJ2-7, with D uncertain. V gave up 5 bases and J gave up 6 bases, with 14 bases separating them. CDR1 and CDR2 (germline): MDHEN, SYDVKM. The CDR3 spans 13 residues. The CDR3: CASSPGPLGEQYF. The CDR3 DNA is TGTGCCAGCAGTCCTGGGCCCCTCGGCGAGCAGTACTTC.

Regarding this clone: Compared with germline, one end of the junction differs, possibly owing to a read error. This chain joins TRBV4-2 and TRBJ2-3, with 8 bases lining up with TRBD2. This CDR3 comprises 16 residues. Germline lookup yields CDR1 LGHNA and CDR2 YNFKEQ. For the CDR3, the DNA is TGTGCCAGCAGTCAAGTAGCGGGACCCTCCACAGATACGCAGTATTTT. Its translation is CASSQVAGPSTDTQYF.